This TCR beta chain derives from a study of OX40 agonist ivuxolimab in advanced cancers. Study in general: Patients took ivuxolimab, an agonistic anti-OX40 (CD134) antibody. Of the patients, three showed partial responses, one with hepatocellular carcinoma and two with cutaneous melanoma. Notes on the study in general: CD8+ T cells (on average) carried more expanded clones than CD4+ T cells.

The method was immunoSEQ multiplex PCR; TCRdb's version includes in-frame clones alone and lacks a portion of them. Of 16,000 or so clones listed, approximately 86% are singletons. As for this clone: Its antigen is not identified.

The J segment lost 3 bases and the V segment lost 6 bases, leaving 4 bases of the junction unmatched. This CDR3 region has 15 residues. CDR1 is SGHTA, CDR2 FQGNSA, per germline. The genes are TRBV7-2 and TRBJ2-1; 11 positions match TRBD2. The TCR originated in an adult with an advanced solid tumor such as melanoma, head and neck, liver or kidney cancer. The source was CD4+ or CD8+ T cells sorted from blood, collected in a trial of the OX40 agonist ivuxolimab. Written as DNA, the CDR3 is TGTGCCAGCAGGCTAGCGGGAGGTTTCTACAATGAGCAGTTCTTC. Translation: CASRLAGGFYNEQFF.